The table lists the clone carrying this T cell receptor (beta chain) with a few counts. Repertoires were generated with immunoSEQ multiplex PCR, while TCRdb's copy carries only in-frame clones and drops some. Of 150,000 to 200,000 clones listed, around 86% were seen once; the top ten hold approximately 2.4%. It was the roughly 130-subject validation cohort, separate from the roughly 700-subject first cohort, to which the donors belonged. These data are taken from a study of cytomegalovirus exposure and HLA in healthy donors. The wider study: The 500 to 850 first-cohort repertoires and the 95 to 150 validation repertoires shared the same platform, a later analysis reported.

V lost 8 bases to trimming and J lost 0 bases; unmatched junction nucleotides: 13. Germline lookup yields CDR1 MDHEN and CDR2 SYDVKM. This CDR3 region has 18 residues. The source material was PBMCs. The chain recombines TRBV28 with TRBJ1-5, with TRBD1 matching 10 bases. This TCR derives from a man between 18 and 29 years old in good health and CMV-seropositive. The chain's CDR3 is CASCIPGQGSHSNQPQHF. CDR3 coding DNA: TGTGCCAGCTGTATCCCGGGACAGGGGTCCCATAGCAATCAGCCCCAGCATTTT.